Shown below are 11 T cell receptor beta chains from a single sample sequenced in a study of cytomegalovirus exposure and HLA in healthy donors. A multiplex PCR was run with 60 Vbeta primers and 13 Jbeta primers. Method: immunoSEQ multiplex PCR; TCRdb's copy keeps in-frame clones and lacks some. The table has 100,000 to 150,000 clones, roughly 79% seen once. The specimen was PBMCs. All receptors derive from a woman aged 45 to 65 in good health and CMV-seronegative.

The chain carries TRBV6-6 and TRBJ1-1; D not resolved. V was shortened by 6 bases and J by 8 bases, with 10 bases between the two germline ends. The CDR3 is 11 residues long. CDR1 and CDR2 from the germline V gene are MNHNY and SVGAGI (reference sequence). The CDR3 coding sequence is TGTGCCAGCAGCTCTTCGGGGGAAGCTTTCTTT. Translating gives CASSSSGEAFF.

The chain is built from TRBV5-4 and TRBJ2-1; 12 bases are a match to TRBD2. Trimming removed 9 bases from V and 5 bases from J; junction bases left unmatched: 3. CDR1 is SGHNT, CDR2 YYREEE, per germline (reference sequence). This CDR3 contains 13 residues. CDR3 sequence (DNA): TGTGCCACTAGCGGGAGGGGTAACAATGAGCAGTTCTTC. This codes for CATSGRGNNEQFF.

The chain carries TRBV5-6 and TRBJ2-7; a possible D gene is TRBD2 (6 bases). The ends were cut back, 1 base at V and 4 bases at J, with 12 bases in the middle. The CDR3 loop spans 14 amino acids. Germline-derived CDR1 and CDR2 are SGHDT and YYEEEE. CDR3 protein: CASSLPGVGYEQYV. The CDR3 bases are TGTGCCAGCAGCTTGCCGGGGGTCGGATACGAGCAGTACGTC.

This chain joins TRBV29-1 and TRBJ1-2; 8 bases align to TRBD1. V lost 5 bases to trimming and J lost 4 bases; unmatched junction nucleotides: 9. Germline V lookup: CDR1 SQVTM, CDR2 ANQGSEA. This CDR3 is 14 amino acids long. The CDR3 sequence: CSVLAGTGGYGYTF. The CDR3 coding sequence is TGCAGCGTTCTAGCCGGGACAGGAGGCTATGGCTACACCTTC.

The V gene is TRBV4-3, the J gene TRBJ2-5; 9 bases map to TRBD1. Germline V lookup: CDR1 LGHNA, CDR2 YSLEER. J was trimmed by 2 bases and V by 0 bases; bases with no gene match: 1. This CDR3 contains 15 residues. CDR3 DNA: TGCGCCAGCAGCCAAGAGGGGACAGGGCAAGAGACCCAGTACTTC. It translates to CASSQEGTGQETQYF.

This clone was observed a few times. This chain uses TRBV29-1 with TRBJ1-5, with TRBD1 matching over 7 bases. Trimming at V came to 7 bases and at J to 6 bases, leaving 12 bases not matched to a gene. The CDR3 is 14 amino acids. Germline V gene data show CDR1 as SQVTM and CDR2 as ANQGSEA. This CDR3 reads CSAKAGGNAQPQHF. DNA of the CDR3: TGCAGCGCCAAAGCAGGGGGTAATGCTCAGCCCCAGCATTTT.

This clone was detected only a few times. The chain carries TRBV4-3 and TRBJ2-2; D not certain. V was cut by 1 base and J by 4 bases, with 7 bases left in between. This CDR3 comprises 14 residues. The germline gives CDR1 LGHNA, CDR2 YSLEER. CDR3: CASSQGALTGELFF. In nucleotides, the CDR3 is TGCGCCAGCAGCCAAGGGGCGCTCACCGGGGAGCTGTTTTTT.

This clone was seen only a few times. The gene calls are TRBV19 and TRBJ1-2; a possible D gene is TRBD1 (5 bases). There are 15 residues in the CDR3. The V end was cut by 6 bases, the J end by 5 bases, with 19 bases between. Germline CDR1 and CDR2: LNHDA and SQIVND (reference sequence). CDR3: CASSPESRGRYGYTF. CDR3 coding DNA: TGTGCCAGTAGCCCCGAGAGTCGGGGGAGGTATGGCTACACCTTC.

This rearrangement joins TRBV5-1 to TRBJ1-2, with 8 nucleotides matching TRBD1. Germline V lookup: CDR1 SGHRS, CDR2 YFSETQ. CDR3 size: 15 residues. Trimming took 4 bases from V and 6 from J; bases not matched to a gene: 11. For the CDR3, the DNA is TGCGCCAGCAGCCCGACGACAGGGGCTATCAATGGCTACACCTTC. Amino acids: CASSPTTGAINGYTF.

The chain recombines TRBV6-6 with TRBJ1-4; D perhaps matches TRBD1 (5 bases). V dropped 2 bases and J dropped 4 bases, with 11 bases sitting between them. The CDR3 runs 15 residues. Germline V gene data show CDR1 as MNHNY and CDR2 as SVGAGI (reference sequence). The CDR3 region has the DNA TGTGCCAGCAGTTACGAGTTGGGACTTAATGAAAAACTGTTTTTT. As protein: CASSYELGLNEKLFF.

J is TRBJ1-1 and V is TRBV5-1; TRBD1 matches 10 bases. The CDR3 is made up of 13 amino acids. Germline V gene data show CDR1 as SGHRS and CDR2 as YFSETQ. J lost 10 bases, V lost 4 bases, and 7 bases had no gene match. This chain's CDR3 is CASSVGDRGAAFF. The CDR3 DNA sequence: TGCGCCAGCAGCGTTGGGGACAGGGGAGCAGCTTTCTTT. Full variable domain (rest looked up from reference TRBV5-1 and TRBJ1-1): KAGVTQTPRYLIKTRGQQVTLSCSPISGHRSVSWYQQTPGQGLQFLFEYFSETQRNKGNFPGRFSGRQFSNSRSEMNVSTLELGDSALYLCASSVGDRGAAFFGQGTRLTVV.